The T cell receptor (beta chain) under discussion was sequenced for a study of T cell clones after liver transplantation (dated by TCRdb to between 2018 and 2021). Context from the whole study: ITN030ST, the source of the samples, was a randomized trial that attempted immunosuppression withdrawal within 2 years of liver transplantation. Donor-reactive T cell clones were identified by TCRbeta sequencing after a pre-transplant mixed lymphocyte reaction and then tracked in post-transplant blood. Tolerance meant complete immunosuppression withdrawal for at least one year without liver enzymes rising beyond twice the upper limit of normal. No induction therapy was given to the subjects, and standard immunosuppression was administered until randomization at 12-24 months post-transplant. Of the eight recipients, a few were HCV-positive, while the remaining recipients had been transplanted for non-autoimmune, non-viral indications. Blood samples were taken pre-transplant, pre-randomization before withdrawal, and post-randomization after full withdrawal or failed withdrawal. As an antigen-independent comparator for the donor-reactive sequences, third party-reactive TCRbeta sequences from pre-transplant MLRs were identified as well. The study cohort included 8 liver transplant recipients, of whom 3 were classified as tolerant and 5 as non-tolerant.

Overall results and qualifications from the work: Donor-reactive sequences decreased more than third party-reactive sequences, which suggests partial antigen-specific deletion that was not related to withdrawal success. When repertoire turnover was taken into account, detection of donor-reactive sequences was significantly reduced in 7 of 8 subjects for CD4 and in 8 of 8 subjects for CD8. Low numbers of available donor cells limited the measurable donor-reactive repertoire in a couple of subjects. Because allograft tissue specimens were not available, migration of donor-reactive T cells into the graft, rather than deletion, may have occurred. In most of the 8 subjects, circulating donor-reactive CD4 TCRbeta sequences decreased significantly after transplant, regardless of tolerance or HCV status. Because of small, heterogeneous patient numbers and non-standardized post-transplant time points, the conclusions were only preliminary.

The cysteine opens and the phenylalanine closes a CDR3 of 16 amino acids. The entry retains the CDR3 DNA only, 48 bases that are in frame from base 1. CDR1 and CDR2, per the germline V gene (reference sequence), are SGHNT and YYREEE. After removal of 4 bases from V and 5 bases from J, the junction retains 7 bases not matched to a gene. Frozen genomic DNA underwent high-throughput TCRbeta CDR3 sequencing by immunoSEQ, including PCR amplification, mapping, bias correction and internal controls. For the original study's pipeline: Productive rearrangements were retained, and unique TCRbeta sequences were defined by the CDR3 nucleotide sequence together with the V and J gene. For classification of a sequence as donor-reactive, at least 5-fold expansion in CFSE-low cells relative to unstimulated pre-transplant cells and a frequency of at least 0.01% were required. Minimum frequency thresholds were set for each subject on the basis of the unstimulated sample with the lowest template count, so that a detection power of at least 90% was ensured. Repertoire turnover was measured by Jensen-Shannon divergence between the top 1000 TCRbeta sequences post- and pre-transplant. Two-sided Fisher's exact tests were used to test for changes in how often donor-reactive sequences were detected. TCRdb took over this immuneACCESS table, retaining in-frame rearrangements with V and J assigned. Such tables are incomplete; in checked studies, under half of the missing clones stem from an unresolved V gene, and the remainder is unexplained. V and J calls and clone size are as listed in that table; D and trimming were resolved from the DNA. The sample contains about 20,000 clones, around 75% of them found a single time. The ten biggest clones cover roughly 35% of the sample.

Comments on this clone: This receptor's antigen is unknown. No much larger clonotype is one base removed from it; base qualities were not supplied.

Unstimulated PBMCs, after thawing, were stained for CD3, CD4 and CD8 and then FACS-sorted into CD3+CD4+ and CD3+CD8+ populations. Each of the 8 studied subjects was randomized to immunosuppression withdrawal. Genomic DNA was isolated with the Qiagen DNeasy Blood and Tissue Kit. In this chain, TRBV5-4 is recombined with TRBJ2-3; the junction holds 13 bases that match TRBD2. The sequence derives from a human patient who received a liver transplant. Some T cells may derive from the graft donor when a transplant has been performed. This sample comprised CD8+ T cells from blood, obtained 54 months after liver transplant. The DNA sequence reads TGTGCCAGCAGCCTACTAGCGGGGGGGCCCGTAGATACGCAGTATTTT. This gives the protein CASSLLAGGPVDTQYF.